Included here is one T cell receptor beta chain sequence, with context. Clones were sequenced by immunoSEQ multiplex PCR, and TCRdb holds only the in-frame ones, with some missing. Of 200,000 to 300,000 clones in the sample, approximately 88% are singletons; the top ten hold around 2.5%. This entry comes from a study of blood T cell repertoires in COVID-19. Study background: In each case, the material was cDNA or gDNA derived from T cells, B-cell-depleted T cells, or PBMCs.

Participants, about 18 to 90 years old, spanned under 30 US areas. Germline CDR1 reads KGHSH; CDR2 reads LQKENI. V lost 3 bases and J 10 bases, leaving 12 bases between the germline ends. The CDR3 consists of 12 residues. The sequencing sample was made of PBMCs or T cells enriched from blood (not recorded which). This clonotype originated in a woman aged 35 to 49 with acute COVID-19. The chain has TRBV18 and TRBJ1-1, with D maybe TRBD1 (6 bases). In nucleotides, the CDR3 is TGTGCCAGCTCACCCCTACAGGGTGCAGCTTTCTTT. It translates to CASSPLQGAAFF.